One T cell receptor (beta chain) is described in this entry. Its antigen remains unknown. The entry originates in a study of T cell responses to AZD1222 COVID-19 vaccine. On the study more broadly: Analysis merged second doses at about 4 or about 12 weeks. Regarding the study as a whole: Vaccine-associated CD4 TCRs spanned spike, dominant at 160-218 and 743-854.

Here immunoSEQ multiplex PCR was the method, and the copy in TCRdb shows in-frame clones only, minus some. The sample holds some 140,000 clones, about 91% seen once. Per the germline V gene, CDR1 is SGHRS and CDR2 is YFSETQ. V trimming: 4 bases; J trimming: 7 bases; junction bases outside the gene matches: 8. The CDR3 has 16 residues. The TCR sequence derives from an adult in good health. The source material was peripheral blood, sampled on day 0 of AZD1222 vaccination. The rearrangement uses TRBV5-1 and TRBJ2-2; TRBD2 matches at 12 bases. CDR3 coding DNA: TGCGCCAGCAGCCGTATGACTAGCGGGGGCGGCGGGGAGCTGTTTTTT. Its translation: CASSRMTSGGGGELFF. The complete variable domain, with remaining parts taken from reference TRBV5-1 and TRBJ2-2, reads KAGVTQTPRYLIKTRGQQVTLSCSPISGHRSVSWYQQTPGQGLQFLFEYFSETQRNKGNFPGRFSGRQFSNSRSEMNVSTLELGDSALYLCASSRMTSGGGGELFFGEGSRLTVL.